Presented here are 20 T cell receptor beta chains from one specimen sequenced in a study of blood T cell repertoires in COVID-19. This table comes from immunoSEQ multiplex PCR, and its TCRdb copy is limited to in-frame clones, with some not included. The sample carries under 95,000 clones, approximately 89% recorded once. Sequenced input: peripheral blood. These TCRs come from a human donor with acute or convalescent COVID-19. The donor label of this sample is uncertain.

The chain joins TRBV11-2 to TRBJ2-1; 9 bases are shared with TRBD2. The CDR3 runs to 15 residues. Germline-derived CDR1 and CDR2 are SGHAT and FQNNGV. The V gene end was trimmed by 4 bases and the J gene end by 7 bases; junction bases not matched to a gene: 8. The CDR3 DNA sequence: TGTGCCAGCAGCTCCCAAGCGGGGGGCATTAATGAGCAGTTCTTC. It translates to CASSSQAGGINEQFF.

The rearrangement uses TRBV30 and TRBJ2-7, with 7 bases identical to TRBD1. CDR1 and CDR2 (germline): GTSNPN, SVGIG (reference sequence). This CDR3 region has 15 residues. Germline trimming cut 0 bases from V and 9 bases from J; bases unmatched to any gene: 14. This CDR3 reads CAWSVGRGYYLGQYF. The CDR3 DNA sequence: TGTGCCTGGAGTGTGGGCAGGGGGTACTATTTGGGGCAGTACTTC.

On this clone itself: Since a much larger clone is just one base distant, this may be a read error. J is TRBJ1-2 and V is TRBV4-3; D gene uncertain. Germline V gene sequence: CDR1 LGHNA, CDR2 YSLEER. This CDR3 is built from 17 residues. CDR3 in amino acids: CTSSQELGDGGYYGYTF. DNA of the CDR3: TGCACCAGCAGCCAAGAACTCGGCGACGGAGGCTACTATGGCTACACCTTC.

The chain combines TRBV29-1 with TRBJ2-1; no clear D. CDR3 length: 12 residues. Trimming stripped 4 bases from V and 7 bases from J, with 11 bases between. Germline assignment: CDR1 SQVTM and CDR2 ANQGSEA. The CDR3: CSVVAQVNEQFF. As DNA, the CDR3 is TGCAGCGTTGTCGCTCAGGTTAATGAGCAGTTCTTC.

This clone has a single count. The genes are TRBV6-5 and TRBJ2-5, with D maybe TRBD1 (6 bases). From germline, CDR1 is MNHEY and CDR2 SVGAGI. V was clipped by 6 bases and J by 4 bases, with 15 bases between them. The CDR3 extends over 14 amino acids. DNA for the CDR3: TGTGCCAGCAGAGCCGGGACACAAGGAGAGACCCAGTACTTC. As protein: CASRAGTQGETQYF.

The chain employs TRBV11-2 and TRBJ2-1; TRBD1 aligns across 8 bases. V trimming: 11 bases; J trimming: 7 bases; junction bases outside the gene matches: 13. Germline V gives CDR1 SGHAT, CDR2 FQNNGV. CDR3 length: 14 residues. The CDR3 sequence: CAGGRQGAQNEQFF. The CDR3 region has the DNA TGTGCCGGGGGGAGGCAGGGGGCTCAAAATGAGCAGTTCTTC.

This CDR3 reads CASSLLANQPQHF. The DNA of the CDR3 is TGTGCCAGCAGTTTACTGGCTAATCAGCCCCAGCATTTT. V usage is TRBV27 and J usage is TRBJ1-5; D gene ambiguous. The length of the CDR3 is 13 residues. Trimming shortened V by 2 bases and J by 4 bases, and 6 bases separated the two germline ends. The germline V gene encodes CDR1 MNHEY and CDR2 SMNVEV (reference sequence).

V usage is TRBV5-4 and J usage is TRBJ2-3, with 10 bases identical to TRBD2. This CDR3 is built from 17 residues. Looked up from germline, CDR1 is SGHNT and CDR2 is YYREEE (reference sequence). Losses at the gene ends were 3 bases for V and 5 bases for J; bases not matched to a gene: 12. As DNA, the CDR3 is TGTGCCAGCAGCTCGCAGAGCGGGGGGGTTGGGAGAGATACGCAGTATTTT. As protein: CASSSQSGGVGRDTQYF.

The chain is built from TRBV28 and TRBJ2-3; no reliable D call. Germline CDR1 MDHEN, CDR2 SYDVKM. This CDR3 spans 13 amino acids. V was cut by 7 bases and J by 4 bases, with 12 bases left in between. The CDR3 DNA follows: TGTGCCAGCATGGGCCTCGTTTCAGATACGCAGTATTTT. Amino acids: CASMGLVSDTQYF.

This rearrangement joins TRBV28 to TRBJ2-7, with 9 bases that match TRBD1. Germline lookup yields CDR1 MDHEN and CDR2 SYDVKM. Unmatched junction bases numbered 7, after V lost 6 bases and J lost 4 bases. The CDR3 has 14 residues. The chain's CDR3 is CASRMDRGGYEQYF. DNA for the CDR3: TGTGCCAGCAGAATGGACAGGGGCGGTTACGAGCAGTACTTC.

The V and J genes are TRBV27 and TRBJ1-2, with TRBD1 as a possible D gene (6 bases). The CDR3 length is 14 residues. Germline V gives CDR1 MNHEY, CDR2 SMNVEV (reference sequence). The germline V and J ends were trimmed by 5 bases and 4 bases, with 14 bases remaining between them. The CDR3 region has the DNA TGTGCCAGCAGTCCAACAGGGTTTTCCTATGGCTACACCTTC. Amino acid sequence: CASSPTGFSYGYTF.

The gene calls are TRBV4-3 and TRBJ1-6, with 7 bases fitting TRBD1. The CDR3 is 17 amino acids. V lost 2 bases to trimming and J lost 7 bases; unmatched junction nucleotides: 11. Per germline, CDR1 LGHNA and CDR2 YSLEER. The CDR3 loop is CASSQSGPGQSNSPLHF. In nucleotides, the CDR3 is TGCGCCAGCAGCCAATCCGGGCCGGGACAGTCAAATTCACCCCTCCACTTT.

This clone was recorded once. This rearrangement joins TRBV10-1 to TRBJ2-5; 7 nucleotides agree with TRBD1. V was clipped by 0 bases and J by 5 bases; unmatched bases: 6. Germline V gives CDR1 WNHNN, CDR2 SYGVQD (reference sequence). The CDR3 extends over 15 amino acids. CDR3 sequence (DNA): TGCGCCAGCAGTGAGTCGGGCAGGGGGTCCGAGACCCAGTACTTC. Amino acid sequence: CASSESGRGSETQYF.

The chain uses TRBV6-1 and TRBJ1-5, with D unresolved. CDR3 length: 16 residues. Germline CDR1 MNHNS, CDR2 SASEGT. V was shortened by 4 bases and J by 3 bases, with 16 bases between the two germline ends. The CDR3 is CASSGPGLGNNQPQHF. Here the CDR3 DNA reads TGTGCCAGCAGTGGGCCTGGACTGGGCAACAATCAGCCCCAGCATTTT.

This clone showed up just a few times. This sequence joins TRBV7-2 and TRBJ1-5; 7 bases match TRBD1. The CDR3 contains 14 residues. Germline CDR1 is SGHTA and CDR2 is FQGNSA. V was clipped by 3 bases and J by 3 bases; unmatched bases: 2. The CDR3 nucleotides read TGTGCCAGCAGCTTTGGGACAGTCAATCAGCCCCAGCATTTT. Protein sequence: CASSFGTVNQPQHF. Looking up the rest from reference TRBV7-2 and TRBJ1-5 gives the full variable domain: GAGVSQSPSNKVTEKGKDVELRCDPISGHTALYWYRQSLGQGLEFLIYFQGNSAPDKSGLPSDRFSAERTGGSVSTLTIQRTQQEDSAVYLCASSFGTVNQPQHFGDGTRLSIL.

The chain uses TRBV19 and TRBJ1-6; D is possibly TRBD1 (6 bases). Germline CDR1 LNHDA, CDR2 SQIVND (reference sequence). This CDR3 has 16 residues. V was shortened by 3 bases and J by 1 base, with 10 bases between the two germline ends. The CDR3 sequence: CASSMDSRSYNSPLHF. For the CDR3, the DNA is TGTGCCAGTAGTATGGACAGTAGGTCCTATAATTCACCCCTCCACTTT.

The chain links TRBV9 to TRBJ2-2, with 16 bases aligning to TRBD2. The CDR3 totals 18 residues. The V gene end was trimmed by 4 bases and the J gene end by 3 bases; junction bases not matched to a gene: 6. Germline V gives CDR1 SGDLS, CDR2 YYNGEE. CDR3 residues: CASSPGTSGGAHTGELFF. CDR3 nucleotides: TGTGCCAGCAGCCCGGGGACTAGCGGGGGGGCCCACACCGGGGAGCTGTTTTTT.

This sequence joins TRBV5-1 and TRBJ2-1; 9 bases map to TRBD1. Looked up from germline, CDR1 is SGHRS and CDR2 is YFSETQ. J gave up 6 bases and V 2 bases, and 3 bases lay outside the gene matches. The CDR3 is made up of 14 amino acids. The CDR3 spells CASSFPDRGNEQFF. CDR3 DNA sequence: TGCGCCAGCAGCTTCCCGGACAGGGGCAATGAGCAGTTCTTC.

The chain couples TRBV2 to TRBJ1-1; D uncertain. The ends were cut back, 0 bases at V and 7 bases at J, with 9 bases in the middle. The CDR3 length is 13 residues. CDR1 SNHLY and CDR2 FYNNEI come from the germline V gene. The CDR3 DNA sequence: TGTGCCAGCAGTGAAGCGCGGCTGGATGAAGCTTTCTTT. Amino acids: CASSEARLDEAFF.

The CDR3 coding sequence is TGTGCCAGCAGCCCGCGGCCGGCCAGTCCGGTCAATGAGCAGTTCTTC. As protein: CASSPRPASPVNEQFF. This chain joins TRBV5-4 and TRBJ2-1, with D uncertain. This CDR3 has 16 residues. V was clipped by 4 bases and J by 6 bases, with 20 bases between them. Germline assignment: CDR1 SGHNT and CDR2 YYREEE (reference sequence).